Sequencing of this T cell receptor (beta chain) was carried out in a study of shared clonotypes between healthy human individuals. Sequencing used immunoSEQ multiplex PCR; TCRdb keeps in-frame clones, though not all of them. The table shows under 1,100,000 clones, with about 70% occurring only once. CDR3 length equals 15 residues. Trimming removed 3 bases at V and 1 base at J, with 10 bases between. In germline, CDR1 is SGHAT, CDR2 FQNNGV. Donors, healthy HIV-negative adults, lacked recent acute infections or vaccinations. The sequenced sample was memory CD4+ T cells sorted from blood. Subset of the sample: CD45RA-negative fraction. The chain employs TRBV11-2 and TRBJ2-1; D is ambiguous. The receptor was derived from a man aged 18 to 35 in good health. CDR3 amino acids: CASSLIDSSYNEQFF. In DNA, the CDR3 is TGTGCCAGCAGCTTGATAGATTCTTCCTACAATGAGCAGTTCTTC. The full variable domain, completed using reference TRBV11-2 and TRBJ2-1, is EAGVAQSPRYKIIEKRQSVAFWCNPISGHATLYWYQQILGQGPKLLIQFQNNGVVDDSQLPKDRFSAERLKGVDSTLKIQPAKLEDSAVYLCASSLIDSSYNEQFFGPGTRLTVL.